What follows describes a single T cell receptor (beta chain). Its specificity is not known. This specimen belongs to a study of cytomegalovirus exposure and HLA in healthy donors. Study-level results: Using the classifier, cytomegalovirus status was reportedly diagnosed with high specificity and sensitivity. A reported reduction in N-insertions relative to the 666-donor mean was seen in an Asian-associated ancestry cluster in a later analysis. Sequences of the TCR beta chain were said to predict the HLA-A and HLA-B alleles of most subjects accurately.

Amplification used 60 Vbeta primers and 13 Jbeta primers. The repertoire was sequenced with immunoSEQ multiplex PCR; TCRdb's copy has only in-frame clones and lacks some. This specimen shows over 55,000 clones; the ten leading clones hold about 15%. In germline, CDR1 is MNHEY, CDR2 SVGAGI. The length of the CDR3 is 13 residues. Trimming pared 6 bases from V and 6 bases from J, leaving 12 bases between. Sequencing input: PBMCs. The chain has TRBV6-5 and TRBJ1-5, with D perhaps TRBD1 (5 bases). This receptor was obtained from a boy aged 5 to 17 in good health and CMV-seronegative. The CDR3 DNA sequence: TGTGCCAGCAGGCAAGGGGTCAGTCAGCCCCAGCATTTT. It yields the protein CASRQGVSQPQHF.